These 12 T cell receptor beta chains originate from one sample sequenced in a study of blood T cells in healthy people across ages (dated by TCRdb to the mid-2010s). Library prep was done by 5' RACE. Instrument used: Illumina HiSeq 2500. A second about 7 to 12 cycle PCR used a sample-barcoded 5' primer and a J-beta primer mix. TCRdb reprocessing: public reads trimmed at Q25 with fastp, clones called with MiXCR, in-frame beta chains kept. Rows with a matching CDR3 protein are joined into one entry that keeps the most common DNA and genes. Across this sample there are hundreds of thousands of distinct CDR3 sequences, with 22% seen only once. The ten top clones hold roughly a fifth of the sample. The sample consisted of blood. The receptors derive from a man between 65 and 85 years old in good health.

This clonotype came up a few times. This chain joins TRBV5-1 and TRBJ2-7, with D perhaps matching TRBD1 or TRBD2 (5 bases each). CDR3 size: 15 residues. From germline, CDR1 is SGHRS and CDR2 YFSETQ. Trimming pared 2 bases from V and 2 bases from J, leaving 14 bases between. CDR3 nucleotides: TGCGCCAGCAGCTTCTCAGGGACGGATACCTACGAGCAGTACTTC. Its protein is CASSFSGTDTYEQYF.

The V call is TRBV7-9, the J call TRBJ2-1, with TRBD2 identical over 7 bases. The DNA end lines up better with TRBJ2-7; the J call may be wrong. CDR1 and CDR2 from the germline V gene are SEHNR and FQNEAQ (reference sequence). This CDR3 is 17 amino acids long. In DNA, the CDR3 is TGTGCCAGCAGCTTAGCGCTTGGCGGGAGTTACTCCTACGAGCAGTACTTC. Translation gives CASSLALGGSYSYEQYF.

This chain connects TRBV11-3 to TRBJ2-3; 9 bases map to TRBD2. In germline, CDR1 is SGHNT, CDR2 YENEEA. Unmatched junction bases numbered 5, after V lost 5 bases and J lost 2 bases. There are 15 residues in the CDR3. CDR3 loop: CASSGLAGITDTQYF. The CDR3 bases are TGTGCCAGCAGCGGGCTAGCGGGAATCACAGATACGCAGTATTTT. Full variable domain (remainder filled in from reference TRBV11-3 and TRBJ2-3): EAGVVQSPRYKIIEKKQPVAFWCNPISGHNTLYWYLQNLGQGPELLIRYENEEAVDDSQLPKDRFSAERLKGVDSTLKIQPAELGDSAVYLCASSGLAGITDTQYFGPGTRLTVL.

This clonotype was recorded many times. A much larger clonotype is one base distant, so this may be a read error. The chain combines TRBV24-1 with TRBJ2-3; D gene ambiguous. The V gene's germline CDR1 is KGHDR and CDR2 SFDVKD. The CDR3 runs to 11 residues. V was cut by 7 bases and J by 2 bases, with 3 bases left in between. In DNA, the CDR3 is TGTGCCACCAGCCTCACAGATACGCAGTATTTT. This codes for CATSLTDTQYF.

At least ten counts were recorded for this clonotype. A read error may account for a junction end that differs from germline. The chain combines TRBV5-1 with TRBJ2-7; tentatively, D is TRBD2 (6 bases). The CDR3 has 15 residues. Germline loops: CDR1 SGHRS, CDR2 YFSETQ. The CDR3 here is CASSLAAGSSYEQYF. The CDR3 nucleotides read TGTGCCAGCAGCTTAGCGGCGGGGAGCTCCTACGAGCAGTACTTC.

This chain uses TRBV20-1 with TRBJ1-5; TRBD1 aligns across 9 bases. Looked up from germline, CDR1 is DFQATT and CDR2 is SNEGSKA (reference sequence). This CDR3 comprises 15 residues. The V gene end was trimmed by 2 bases and the J gene end by 5 bases; junction bases not matched to a gene: 7. As DNA, the CDR3 is TGCAGTGCTAGAATCCGGGACAGGGAATATCAGCCCCAGCATTTT. This gives the protein CSARIRDREYQPQHF.

This chain links TRBV21-1 with TRBJ1-1; TRBD1 is taken as the D call from the table, unchecked against the DNA. TRBV21-1 is a known pseudogene. This CDR3 contains 18 residues. This CDR3 reads CASTIGGWQGRSGTKAFF. The CDR3 DNA sequence: TGTGCCAGCACCATAGGTGGATGGCAGGGGCGTTCAGGAACTAAAGCTTTCTTT.

This sequence joins TRBV5-5 and TRBJ2-7, with D unresolved. The V gene lost 6 bases and the J gene lost 0 bases, with 16 bases spanning the gap. The germline V gene encodes CDR1 SGHKS and CDR2 YYEKEE (reference sequence). The CDR3 sequence is 15 residues long. CDR3 sequence: CASILSDGYSYEQYF. CDR3 DNA: TGTGCCAGCATCCTCTCGGACGGATACTCCTACGAGCAGTACTTC.

The chain carries TRBV4-3 and TRBJ2-3, with D hard to call. Trimming stripped 0 bases from V and 9 bases from J, with 19 bases between. The CDR3 runs 16 residues. The V gene's germline CDR1 is LGHNA and CDR2 YSLEER. CDR3 nucleotide sequence: TGCGCCAGCAGCCAAGAGGTACGGCGCAGTTCAGTCACGCAGTATTTT. It yields the protein CASSQEVRRSSVTQYF.

This clonotype has a count of ten or more. The chain carries TRBV27 and TRBJ1-1, with no clear D. Between the trimmed V and J ends, which lost 3 bases and 1 base, there was a span of 9 bases. This CDR3 is built from 14 residues. The germline V gene encodes CDR1 MNHEY and CDR2 SMNVEV (reference sequence). CDR3 bases: TGTGCCAGCAGTTTGTGGGCACAGAACACTGAAGCTTTCTTT. Its protein product is CASSLWAQNTEAFF.

In its sample, this clonotype was seen a few times. The CDR3, as DNA: TGTGCCAGCATCCGGGCTAGCGGGACTTACAATGAGCAGTTCTTC. The encoded protein is CASIRASGTYNEQFF. The gene calls are TRBV6-5 and TRBJ2-1; 9 bases agree with TRBD2. The germline V gene has CDR1 MNHEY and CDR2 SVGAGI. The J segment lost 4 bases and the V segment lost 7 bases, leaving 8 bases of the junction unmatched. The CDR3 sequence is 15 residues long.

The V and J genes are TRBV3-1 and TRBJ2-5; D may be TRBD2 (6 bases). Germline V gives CDR1 LGHDT, CDR2 YNNKEL (reference sequence). This CDR3 is 19 amino acids long. V lost 8 bases to trimming and J lost 3 bases, with 31 bases between them. In DNA form, the CDR3 reads TGTGCCAGCTCTAGTCAGTTGGTGAAAAGTAGCGGAGTTGAAGAGACCCAGTACTTC. Translation: CASSSQLVKSSGVEETQYF.